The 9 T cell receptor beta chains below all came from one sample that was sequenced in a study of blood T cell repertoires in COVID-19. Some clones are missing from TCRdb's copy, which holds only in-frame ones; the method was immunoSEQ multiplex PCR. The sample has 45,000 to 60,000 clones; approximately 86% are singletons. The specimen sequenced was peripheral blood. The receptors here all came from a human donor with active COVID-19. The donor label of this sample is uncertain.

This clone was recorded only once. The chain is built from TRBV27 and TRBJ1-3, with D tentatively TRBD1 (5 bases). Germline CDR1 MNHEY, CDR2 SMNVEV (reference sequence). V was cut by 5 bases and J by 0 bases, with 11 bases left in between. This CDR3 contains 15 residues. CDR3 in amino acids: CASSAGPSSGNTIYF. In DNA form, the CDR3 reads TGTGCCAGCAGTGCGGGACCCTCCTCTGGAAACACCATATATTTT.

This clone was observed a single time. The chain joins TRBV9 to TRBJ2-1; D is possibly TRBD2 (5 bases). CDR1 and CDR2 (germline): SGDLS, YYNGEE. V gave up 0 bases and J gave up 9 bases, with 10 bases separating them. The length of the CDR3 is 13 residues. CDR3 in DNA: TGTGCCAGCAGCGTAGCTAGCTTCGGTGAGCAGTTCTTC. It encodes CASSVASFGEQFF.

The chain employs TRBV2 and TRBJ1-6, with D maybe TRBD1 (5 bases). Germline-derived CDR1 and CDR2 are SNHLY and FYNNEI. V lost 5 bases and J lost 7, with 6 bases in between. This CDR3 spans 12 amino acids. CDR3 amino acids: CASSTGNSPLHF. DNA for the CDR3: TGTGCCAGCAGTACAGGCAATTCACCCCTCCACTTT.

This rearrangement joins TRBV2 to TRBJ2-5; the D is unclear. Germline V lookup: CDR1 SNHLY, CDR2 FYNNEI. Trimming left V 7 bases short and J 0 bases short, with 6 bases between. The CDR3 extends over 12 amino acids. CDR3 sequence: CASTTDQETQYF. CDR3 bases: TGTGCCAGCACAACAGACCAAGAGACCCAGTACTTC.

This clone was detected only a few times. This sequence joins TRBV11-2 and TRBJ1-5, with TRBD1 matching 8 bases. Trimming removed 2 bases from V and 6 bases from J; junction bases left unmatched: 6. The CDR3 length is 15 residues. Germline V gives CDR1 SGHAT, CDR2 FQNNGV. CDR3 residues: CASSLTSGGGQPQHF. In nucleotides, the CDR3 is TGTGCCAGCAGCTTAACATCAGGGGGCGGTCAGCCCCAGCATTTT.

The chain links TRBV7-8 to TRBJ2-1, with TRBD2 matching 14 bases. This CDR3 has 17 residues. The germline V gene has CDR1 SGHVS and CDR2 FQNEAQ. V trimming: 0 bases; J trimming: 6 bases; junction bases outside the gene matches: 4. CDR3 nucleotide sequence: TGTGCCAGCAGCTTAGCCGGGACTAGCGGGAGCCCCAATGAGCAGTTCTTC. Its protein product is CASSLAGTSGSPNEQFF.

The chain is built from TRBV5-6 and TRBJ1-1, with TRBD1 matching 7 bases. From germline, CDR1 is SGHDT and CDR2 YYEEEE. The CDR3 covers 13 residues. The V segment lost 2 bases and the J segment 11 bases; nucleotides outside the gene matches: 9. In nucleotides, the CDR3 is TGTGCCAGCAGCTTATACAGGGGAGCTGCGGCTTTCTTT. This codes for CASSLYRGAAAFF. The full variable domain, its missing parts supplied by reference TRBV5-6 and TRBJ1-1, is DAGVTQSPTHLIKTRGQQVTLRCSPKSGHDTVSWYQQALGQGPQFIFQYYEEEERQRGNFPDRFSGHQFPNYSSELNVNALLLGDSALYLCASSLYRGAAAFFGQGTRLTVV.

The CDR3 DNA is TGTGCCAGCAGTGAAGCCGCGGCCGTCCGGGGGGGCTCTAGGGATGAGCAGTTCTTC. It is translated as CASSEAAAVRGGSRDEQFF. The chain combines TRBV6-1 with TRBJ2-1; TRBD2 matches 8 bases. V lost 0 bases and J lost 8; bases outside the gene matches: 18. Germline V gene lookup returns CDR1 MNHNS and CDR2 SASEGT. The CDR3 sequence is 19 residues long.

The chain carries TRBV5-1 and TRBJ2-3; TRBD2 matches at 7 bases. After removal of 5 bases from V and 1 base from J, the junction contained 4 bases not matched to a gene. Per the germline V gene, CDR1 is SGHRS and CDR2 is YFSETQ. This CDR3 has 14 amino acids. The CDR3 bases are TGCGCCAGCAGTGCTAGCGGAGGCACAGATACGCAGTATTTT. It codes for CASSASGGTDTQYF.